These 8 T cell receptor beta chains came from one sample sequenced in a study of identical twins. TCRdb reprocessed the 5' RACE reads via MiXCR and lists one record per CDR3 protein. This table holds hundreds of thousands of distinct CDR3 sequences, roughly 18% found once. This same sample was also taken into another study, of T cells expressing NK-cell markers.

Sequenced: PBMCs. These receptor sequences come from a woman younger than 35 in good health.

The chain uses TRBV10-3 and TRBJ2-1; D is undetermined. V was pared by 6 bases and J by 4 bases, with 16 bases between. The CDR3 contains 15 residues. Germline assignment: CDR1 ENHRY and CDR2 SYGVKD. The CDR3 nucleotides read TGTGCCATCAGCCCTACCCCCGCAGATTACAATGAGCAGTTCTTC. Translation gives CAISPTPADYNEQFF.

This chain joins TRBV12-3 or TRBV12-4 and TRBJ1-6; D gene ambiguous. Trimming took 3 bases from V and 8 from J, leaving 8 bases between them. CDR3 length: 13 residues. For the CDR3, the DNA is TGTGCCAGCAGTTTCGTCGGGGATTCACCCCTCCACTTT. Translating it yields CASSFVGDSPLHF.

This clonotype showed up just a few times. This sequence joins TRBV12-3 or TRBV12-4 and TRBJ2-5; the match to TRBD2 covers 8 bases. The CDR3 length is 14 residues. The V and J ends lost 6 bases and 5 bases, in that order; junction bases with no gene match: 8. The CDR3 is CASREGTRRETQYF. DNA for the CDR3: TGTGCCAGCAGAGAGGGGACTAGGAGGGAGACCCAGTACTTC.

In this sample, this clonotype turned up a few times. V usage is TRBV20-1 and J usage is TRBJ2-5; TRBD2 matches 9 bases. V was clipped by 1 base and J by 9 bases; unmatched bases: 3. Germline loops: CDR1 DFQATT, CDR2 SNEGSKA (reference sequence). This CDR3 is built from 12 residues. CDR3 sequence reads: CSARVRGGAQYF. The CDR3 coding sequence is TGCAGTGCTAGAGTCCGCGGGGGGGCCCAGTACTTC.

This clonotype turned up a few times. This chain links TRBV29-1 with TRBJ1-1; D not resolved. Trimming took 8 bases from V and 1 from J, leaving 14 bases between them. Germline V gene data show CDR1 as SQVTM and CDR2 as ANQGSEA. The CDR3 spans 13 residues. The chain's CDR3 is CSSVGGENTEAFF. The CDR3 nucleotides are TGCAGCTCTGTAGGAGGAGAGAACACTGAAGCTTTCTTT.

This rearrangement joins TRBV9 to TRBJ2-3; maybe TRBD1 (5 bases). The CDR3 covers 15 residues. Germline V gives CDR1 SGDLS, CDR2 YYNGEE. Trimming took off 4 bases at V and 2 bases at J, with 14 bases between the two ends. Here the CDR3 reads CASSQGALSTDTQYF. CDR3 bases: TGTGCCAGCAGCCAAGGGGCCCTCTCCACAGATACGCAGTATTTT. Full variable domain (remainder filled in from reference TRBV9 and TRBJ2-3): DSGVTQTPKHLITATGQRVTLRCSPRSGDLSVYWYQQSLDQGLQFLIQYYNGEERAKGNILERFSAQQFPDLHSELNLSSLELGDSALYFCASSQGALSTDTQYFGPGTRLTVL.

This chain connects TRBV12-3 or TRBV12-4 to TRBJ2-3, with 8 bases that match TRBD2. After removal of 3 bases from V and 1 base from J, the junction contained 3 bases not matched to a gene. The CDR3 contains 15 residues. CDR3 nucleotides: TGTGCCAGCAGTTTGGTGACTAGCGGCACAGATACGCAGTATTTT. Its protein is CASSLVTSGTDTQYF.

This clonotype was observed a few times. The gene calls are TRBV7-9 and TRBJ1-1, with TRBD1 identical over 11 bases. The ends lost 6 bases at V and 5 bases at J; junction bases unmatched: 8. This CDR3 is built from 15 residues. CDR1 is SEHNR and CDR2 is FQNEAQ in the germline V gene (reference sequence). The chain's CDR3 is CASRRKGQGGTEAFF. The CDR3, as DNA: TGTGCCAGCAGACGGAAGGGACAGGGGGGGACTGAAGCTTTCTTT.